The present T cell receptor (beta chain) was sequenced within a study of cytomegalovirus exposure and HLA in healthy donors (dated by TCRdb to about 2017). The study in broad terms: A later analysis indicated that the roughly 120 validation repertoires were generated on the platform also employed for the 700 or so repertoires of the first cohort. The study aimed to test whether cataloging public T cell receptors could reveal signatures of past pathogen exposure. In addition to the first cohort of several hundred subjects, a separate validation cohort of over 90 different subjects was used. To predict cytomegalovirus infection status, the study combined high-throughput TCR immunosequencing, statistical association of individual TCRs with disease status, and machine learning. Study-wide conclusions, independent of this receptor: A few of the identified cytomegalovirus-associated TCR beta chains were confirmed in vitro to be specific for cytomegalovirus antigens. In the study, approximately 160 TCR beta chains were listed as associated with cytomegalovirus. All 130 or so repertoires were used to score co-occurrence in the validation cohort in a later analysis, because that analysis had no HLA typing for the cohort. It was suggested by the authors that the approach could potentially be generalized to other disease states and immunological phenotypes. Cytomegalovirus status was reported to be diagnosed by the classifier with high specificity and sensitivity in both the original and validation cohorts. Of the cluster scores, about 94% were above 0 in a later analysis, which found that TCRs clustered in the first cohort also tended to co-occur in the roughly 130 validation repertoires. Across donors, most TCR sequences were observed very rarely, whereas some public TCRs were present in many individuals.

The donors belonged to the validation cohort of approximately 130 subjects, which was separate from the roughly 700-subject first cohort. To note about this clone: Its antigen is still unknown. One base away there is no much larger clone; base qualities are not given.

The library was produced with the immunoSEQ multiplex PCR assay. As for the original processing: A statistical classification framework was developed to diagnose cytomegalovirus status using the catalog of TCR beta chain sequences. TCRdb retrieved this table from immuneACCESS and kept in-frame rearrangements only. Not all clones are present; in checked studies, unresolved V genes account for under half, and no reason is known for the remainder. V and J calls and clone size are copied from that table; D and trimming were computed from the DNA. Present in this sample are some 140,000 clones, 65% to 90% of which were seen just once. In total, the top ten clones hold about 20% of the sample. Including cysteine and phenylalanine, the CDR3 has 14 amino acids. The kept DNA is CDR3 alone, 42 bases in frame from the first base. Ends trimmed: V by 2 bases, J by 4 bases; bases unmatched to a gene: 3. CDR1 SGHNT and CDR2 YYREEE were looked up in the germline V gene (reference sequence).

The chain employs TRBV5-4 and TRBJ2-1; 7 middle bases align to TRBD2. The clonotype was recovered from a man aged 18 to 29 in good health and CMV-seropositive. Sequencing was performed on PBMCs. The CDR3 region has the sequence CASSFPAGYNEQFF. The DNA sequence is given as TGTGCCAGCAGCTTTCCAGCGGGGTACAATGAGCAGTTCTTC. Outside the CDR3, residues come from the reference TRBV5-4 and TRBJ2-1 proteins, so the full variable domain is: ETGVTQSPTHLIKTRGQQVTLRCSSQSGHNTVSWYQQALGQGPQFIFQYYREEENGRGNFPPRFSGLQFPNYSSELNVNALELDDSALYLCASSFPAGYNEQFFGPGTRLTVL.